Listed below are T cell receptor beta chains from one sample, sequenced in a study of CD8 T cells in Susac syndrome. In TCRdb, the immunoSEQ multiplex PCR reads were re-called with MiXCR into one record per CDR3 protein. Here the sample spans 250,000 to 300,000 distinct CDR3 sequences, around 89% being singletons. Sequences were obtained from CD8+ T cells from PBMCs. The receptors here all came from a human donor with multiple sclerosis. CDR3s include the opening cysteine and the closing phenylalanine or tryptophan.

CDR3aa: CASSGGTGDYNEQFF
j_gene: TRBJ2-1
v_gene: TRBV5-6
len: 15

CDR3aa: CSVVRGQVDTEAFF
j_gene: TRBJ1-1
v_gene: TRBV29-1
len: 14

CDR3aa: CASSPIRTGGLETQYF
j_gene: TRBJ2-5
v_gene: TRBV12-3/TRBV12-4
len: 16

CDR3aa: CASTPDSLTLNTEAFF
j_gene: TRBJ1-1
v_gene: TRBV2
len: 16

CDR3aa: CASSFYRDSVYEQYF
j_gene: TRBJ2-7
v_gene: TRBV7-6
len: 15

CDR3aa: CASSLFPAGGPYEQYF
j_gene: TRBJ2-7
v_gene: TRBV27
len: 16

CDR3aa: CASSLKGGPVGELFF
j_gene: TRBJ2-2
v_gene: TRBV28
len: 15

CDR3aa: CASSFVSTDTQYF
j_gene: TRBJ2-3
v_gene: TRBV12-3/TRBV12-4
len: 13

CDR3aa: CASSISGGAGTGELFF
j_gene: TRBJ2-2
v_gene: TRBV11-1
len: 16

CDR3aa: CASRGLADNEQFF
j_gene: TRBJ2-1
v_gene: TRBV27
len: 13

CDR3aa: CSARDLGDLSNTEAFF
j_gene: TRBJ1-1
v_gene: TRBV20-1
len: 16

CDR3aa: CAWSVGAGGHNEQFF
j_gene: TRBJ2-1
v_gene: TRBV30
len: 15

CDR3aa: CASSSPLGEKLFF
j_gene: TRBJ1-4
v_gene: TRBV7-8
len: 13

CDR3aa: CASSFPVTGRGEQYF
j_gene: TRBJ2-7
v_gene: TRBV12-3/TRBV12-4
len: 15

CDR3aa: CASSRRNRGDKPYEQYF
j_gene: TRBJ2-7
v_gene: TRBV4-2
len: 17

CDR3aa: CASRYSGHQPQHF
j_gene: TRBJ1-5
v_gene: TRBV27
len: 13

CDR3aa: CASSEGEGAGNEQFF
j_gene: TRBJ2-1
v_gene: TRBV6-1
len: 15

CDR3aa: CASSGTSGGASDTQYF
j_gene: TRBJ2-3
v_gene: TRBV9
len: 16

CDR3aa: CASSNLGARQPQHF
j_gene: TRBJ1-5
v_gene: TRBV6-1
len: 14

CDR3aa: CAISNPAGDLIQYF
j_gene: TRBJ2-4
v_gene: TRBV10-3
len: 14

CDR3aa: CASSPQRGSNQPQHF
j_gene: TRBJ1-5
v_gene: TRBV7-2
len: 15

CDR3aa: CASTSVGTGALVSQHF
j_gene: TRBJ1-5
v_gene: TRBV2
len: 16

CDR3aa: CASSKGTEVDQPQHF
j_gene: TRBJ1-5
v_gene: TRBV3-1
len: 15

CDR3aa: CASIPRARGPQETQYF
j_gene: TRBJ2-5
v_gene: TRBV5-5
len: 16

CDR3aa: CATSRGGVDHNSPLHF
j_gene: TRBJ1-6
v_gene: TRBV15
len: 16

CDR3aa: CSSSAYRGTEAFF
j_gene: TRBJ1-1
v_gene: TRBV7-3
len: 13

CDR3aa: CSVETGGYGYTF
j_gene: TRBJ1-2
v_gene: TRBV29-1
len: 12

CDR3aa: CASSQDGTSGEQYF
j_gene: TRBJ2-7
v_gene: TRBV12-3/TRBV12-4
len: 14

CDR3aa: CASSSTGGNTEAFF
j_gene: TRBJ1-1
v_gene: TRBV4-2
len: 14

CDR3aa: CASTLGPYEQYF
j_gene: TRBJ2-7
v_gene: TRBV6-1
len: 12

CDR3aa: CASSPNAPGSYQPQHF
j_gene: TRBJ1-5
v_gene: TRBV4-1
len: 16

CDR3aa: CASSFGQGIDGYTF
j_gene: TRBJ1-2
v_gene: TRBV7-9
len: 14

CDR3aa: CASSHPRGEQYF
j_gene: TRBJ2-7
v_gene: TRBV3-1
len: 12

CDR3aa: CATQGEMNTEAFF
j_gene: TRBJ1-1
v_gene: TRBV7-6
len: 13

CDR3aa: CASSRAGANTGELFF
j_gene: TRBJ2-2
v_gene: TRBV7-9
len: 15

CDR3aa: CASSVGLGGDHTGELFF
j_gene: TRBJ2-2
v_gene: TRBV9
len: 17

CDR3aa: CATSADRSSYNEQFF
j_gene: TRBJ2-1
v_gene: TRBV24-1
len: 15

CDR3aa: CSARDVEGWYEQYF
j_gene: TRBJ2-7
v_gene: TRBV20-1
len: 14

CDR3aa: CASSIGLGGNEQFF
j_gene: TRBJ2-1
v_gene: TRBV19
len: 14

CDR3aa: CASSPQRGPTDTQYF
j_gene: TRBJ2-3
v_gene: TRBV13
len: 15

CDR3aa: CASSQDGLKAPNTGELFF
j_gene: TRBJ2-2
v_gene: TRBV4-2
len: 18

CDR3aa: CSAAGPTYNEQFF
j_gene: TRBJ2-1
v_gene: TRBV20-1
len: 13

CDR3aa: CASSLVGGTGSLMVEQYF
j_gene: TRBJ2-7
v_gene: TRBV5-6
len: 18

CDR3aa: CASSYRGGQPQHF
j_gene: TRBJ1-5
v_gene: TRBV6-5
len: 13

CDR3aa: CATSDPDRASSHEQFF
j_gene: TRBJ2-1
v_gene: TRBV24-1
len: 16